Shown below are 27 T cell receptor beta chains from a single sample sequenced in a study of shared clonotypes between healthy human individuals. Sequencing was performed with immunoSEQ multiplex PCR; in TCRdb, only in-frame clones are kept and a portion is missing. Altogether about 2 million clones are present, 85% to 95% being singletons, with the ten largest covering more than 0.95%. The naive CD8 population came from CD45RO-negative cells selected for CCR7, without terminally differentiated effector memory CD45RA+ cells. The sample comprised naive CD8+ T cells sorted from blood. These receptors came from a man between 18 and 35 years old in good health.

The CDR3 sequence is CASSLDGQNSEAFF. The DNA of the CDR3 is TGCGCCAGCAGCTTGGATGGTCAGAATTCTGAAGCTTTCTTT. The chain is built from TRBV5-1 and TRBJ1-1, with D unclear. Germline lookup yields CDR1 SGHRS and CDR2 YFSETQ. Trimming cost V 0 bases and J 6 bases, with 12 bases left between them. This CDR3 comprises 14 residues.

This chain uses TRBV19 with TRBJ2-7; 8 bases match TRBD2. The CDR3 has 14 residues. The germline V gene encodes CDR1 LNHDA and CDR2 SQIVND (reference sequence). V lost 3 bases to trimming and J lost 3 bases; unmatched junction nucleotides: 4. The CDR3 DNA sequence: TGTGCCAGTAGTATGTCGGGAGGGTACTACGAGCAGTACTTC. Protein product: CASSMSGGYYEQYF.

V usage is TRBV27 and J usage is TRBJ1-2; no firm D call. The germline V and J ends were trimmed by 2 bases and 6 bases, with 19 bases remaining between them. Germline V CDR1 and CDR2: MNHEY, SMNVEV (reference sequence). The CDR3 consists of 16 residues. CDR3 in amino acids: CASSLVVGGSFDGYTF. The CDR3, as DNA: TGTGCCAGCAGTTTAGTAGTTGGAGGGTCATTTGATGGCTACACCTTC.

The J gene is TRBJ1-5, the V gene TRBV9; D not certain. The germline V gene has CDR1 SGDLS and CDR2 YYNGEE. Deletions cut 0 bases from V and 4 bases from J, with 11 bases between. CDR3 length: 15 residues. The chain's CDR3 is CASSVDGYLNQPQHF. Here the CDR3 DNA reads TGTGCCAGCAGCGTAGATGGGTATCTGAATCAGCCCCAGCATTTT.

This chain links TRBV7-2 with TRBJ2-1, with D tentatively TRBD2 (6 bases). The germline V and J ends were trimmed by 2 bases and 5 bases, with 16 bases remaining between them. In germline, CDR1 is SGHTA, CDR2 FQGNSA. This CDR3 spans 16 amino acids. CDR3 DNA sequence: TGTGCCAGCAGCTTAATGACGGGGGTACCAAACAATGAGCAGTTCTTC. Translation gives CASSLMTGVPNNEQFF.

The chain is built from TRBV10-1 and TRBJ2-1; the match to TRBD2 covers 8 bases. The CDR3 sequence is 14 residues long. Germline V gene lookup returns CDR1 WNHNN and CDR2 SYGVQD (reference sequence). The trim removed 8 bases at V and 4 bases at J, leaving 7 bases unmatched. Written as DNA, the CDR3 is TGCGCCAGCGAAGCGGGAGTAGGGTACAATGAGCAGTTCTTC. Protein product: CASEAGVGYNEQFF.

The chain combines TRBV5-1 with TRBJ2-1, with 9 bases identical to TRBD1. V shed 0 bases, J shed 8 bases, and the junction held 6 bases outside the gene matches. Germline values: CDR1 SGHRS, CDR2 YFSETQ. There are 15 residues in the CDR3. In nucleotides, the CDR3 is TGCGCCAGCAGCTTGGAGGGACAGGGATATGATGAGCAGTTCTTC. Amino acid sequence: CASSLEGQGYDEQFF. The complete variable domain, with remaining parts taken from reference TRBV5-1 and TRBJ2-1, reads KAGVTQTPRYLIKTRGQQVTLSCSPISGHRSVSWYQQTPGQGLQFLFEYFSETQRNKGNFPGRFSGRQFSNSRSEMNVSTLELGDSALYLCASSLEGQGYDEQFFGPGTRLTVL.

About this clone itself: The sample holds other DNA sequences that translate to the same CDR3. DNA for the CDR3: TGTGCCAGCAGTTTCCGACAGGGCGGAACCGGGGAGCTGTTTTTT. Translating gives CASSFRQGGTGELFF. The chain combines TRBV27 with TRBJ2-2; 7 nucleotides agree with TRBD1. The CDR3 has 15 amino acids. Germline CDR1 is MNHEY and CDR2 is SMNVEV (reference sequence). V lost 3 bases and J lost 5; bases outside the gene matches: 6.

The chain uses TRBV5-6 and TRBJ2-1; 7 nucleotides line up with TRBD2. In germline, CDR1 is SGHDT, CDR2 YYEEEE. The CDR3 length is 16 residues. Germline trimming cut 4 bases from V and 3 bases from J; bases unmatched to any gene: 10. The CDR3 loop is CASSPAGAGNYNEQFF. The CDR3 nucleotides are TGTGCCAGCAGCCCCGCCGGAGCGGGGAACTACAATGAGCAGTTCTTC.

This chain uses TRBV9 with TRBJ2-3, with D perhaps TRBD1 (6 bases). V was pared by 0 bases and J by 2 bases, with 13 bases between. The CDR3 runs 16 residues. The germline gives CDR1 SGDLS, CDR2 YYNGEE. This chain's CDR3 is CASSVGGQISTDTQYF. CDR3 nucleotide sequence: TGTGCCAGCAGCGTAGGGGGACAAATTTCCACAGATACGCAGTATTTT.

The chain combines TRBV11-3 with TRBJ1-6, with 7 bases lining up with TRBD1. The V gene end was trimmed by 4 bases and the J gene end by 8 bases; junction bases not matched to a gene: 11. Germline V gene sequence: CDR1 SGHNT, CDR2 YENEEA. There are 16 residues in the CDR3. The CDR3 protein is CASSSQGGRGDSPLHF. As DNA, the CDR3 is TGTGCCAGCAGCTCCCAGGGGGGCAGGGGAGATTCACCCCTCCACTTT.

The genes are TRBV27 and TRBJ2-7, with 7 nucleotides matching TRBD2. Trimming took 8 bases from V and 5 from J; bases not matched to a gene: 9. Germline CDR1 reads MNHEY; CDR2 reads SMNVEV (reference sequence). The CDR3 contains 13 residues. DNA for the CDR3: TGTGCCAGCGGCGGGCTAGCGGTGGACGAGCAGTACTTC. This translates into CASGGLAVDEQYF.

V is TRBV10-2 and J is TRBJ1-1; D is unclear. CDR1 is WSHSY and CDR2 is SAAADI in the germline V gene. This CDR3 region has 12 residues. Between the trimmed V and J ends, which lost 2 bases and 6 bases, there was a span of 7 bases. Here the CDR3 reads CASSEAGSEAFF. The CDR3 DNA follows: TGCGCCAGCAGTGAGGCAGGTTCTGAAGCTTTCTTT.

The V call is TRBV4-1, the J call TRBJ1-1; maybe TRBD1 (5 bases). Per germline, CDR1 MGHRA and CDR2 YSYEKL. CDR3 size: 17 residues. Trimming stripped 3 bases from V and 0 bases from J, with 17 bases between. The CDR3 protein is CASSHGDDSPLNTEAFF. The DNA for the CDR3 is TGCGCCAGCAGCCACGGGGACGATTCTCCCTTGAACACTGAAGCTTTCTTT.

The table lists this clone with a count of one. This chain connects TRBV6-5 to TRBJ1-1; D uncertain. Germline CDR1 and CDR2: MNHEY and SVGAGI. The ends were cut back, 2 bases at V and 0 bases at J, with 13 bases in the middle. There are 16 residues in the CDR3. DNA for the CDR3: TGTGCCAGCAGTTACAACACCGAGGCTATGAACACTGAAGCTTTCTTT. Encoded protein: CASSYNTEAMNTEAFF.

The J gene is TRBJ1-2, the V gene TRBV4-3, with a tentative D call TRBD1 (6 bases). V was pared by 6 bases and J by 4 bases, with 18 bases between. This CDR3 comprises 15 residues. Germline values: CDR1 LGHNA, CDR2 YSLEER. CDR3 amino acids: CASSQTGGAFYGYTF. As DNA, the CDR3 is TGCGCCAGCAGTCAGACGGGGGGGGCCTTCTATGGCTACACCTTC.

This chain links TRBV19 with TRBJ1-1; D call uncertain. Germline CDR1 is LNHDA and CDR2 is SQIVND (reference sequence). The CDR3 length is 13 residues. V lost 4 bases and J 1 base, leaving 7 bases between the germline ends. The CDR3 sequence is CASSRGPNTEAFF. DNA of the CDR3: TGTGCCAGTAGTAGGGGTCCGAACACTGAAGCTTTCTTT.

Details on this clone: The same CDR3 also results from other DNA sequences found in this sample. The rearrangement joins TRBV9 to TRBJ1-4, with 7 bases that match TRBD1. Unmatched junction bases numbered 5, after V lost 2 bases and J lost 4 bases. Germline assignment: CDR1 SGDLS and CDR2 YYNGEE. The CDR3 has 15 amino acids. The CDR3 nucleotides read TGTGCCAGCAGCGTTGGGGGACAGAGTAATGAAAAACTGTTTTTT. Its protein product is CASSVGGQSNEKLFF.

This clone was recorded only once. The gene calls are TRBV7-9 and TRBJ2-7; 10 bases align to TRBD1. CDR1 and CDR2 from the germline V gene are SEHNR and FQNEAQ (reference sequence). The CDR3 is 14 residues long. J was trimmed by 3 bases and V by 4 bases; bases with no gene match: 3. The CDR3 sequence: CASSSGQGGYEQYF. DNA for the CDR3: TGTGCCAGCAGCTCCGGACAGGGGGGCTACGAGCAGTACTTC.

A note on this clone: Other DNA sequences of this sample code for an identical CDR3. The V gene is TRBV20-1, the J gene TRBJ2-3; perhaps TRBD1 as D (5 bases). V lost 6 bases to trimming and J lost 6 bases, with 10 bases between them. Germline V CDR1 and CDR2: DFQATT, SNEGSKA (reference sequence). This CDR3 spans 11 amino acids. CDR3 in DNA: TGCAGTGCCAGGGTGGTTGATACGCAGTATTTT. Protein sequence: CSARVVDTQYF.

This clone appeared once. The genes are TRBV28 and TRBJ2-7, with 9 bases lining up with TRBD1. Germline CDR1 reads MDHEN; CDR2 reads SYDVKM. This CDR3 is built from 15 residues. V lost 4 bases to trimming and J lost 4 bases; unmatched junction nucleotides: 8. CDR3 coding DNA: TGTGCCAGCAGTTCAGGACAGGGGACATCTTACGAGCAGTACTTC. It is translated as CASSSGQGTSYEQYF.

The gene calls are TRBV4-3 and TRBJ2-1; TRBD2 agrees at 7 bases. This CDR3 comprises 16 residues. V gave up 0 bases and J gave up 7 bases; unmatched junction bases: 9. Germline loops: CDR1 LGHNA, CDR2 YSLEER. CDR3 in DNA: TGCGCCAGCAGCCAAGATCTAGGCGGGAGCAAGAATGAGCAGTTCTTC. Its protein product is CASSQDLGGSKNEQFF.

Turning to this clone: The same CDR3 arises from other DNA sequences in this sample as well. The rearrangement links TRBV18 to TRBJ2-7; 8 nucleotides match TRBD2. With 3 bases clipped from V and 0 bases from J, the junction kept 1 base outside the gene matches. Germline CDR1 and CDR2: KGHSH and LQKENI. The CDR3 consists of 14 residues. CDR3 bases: TGTGCCAGCTCACCCAGCGGGAGCTCCTACGAGCAGTACTTC. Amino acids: CASSPSGSSYEQYF.

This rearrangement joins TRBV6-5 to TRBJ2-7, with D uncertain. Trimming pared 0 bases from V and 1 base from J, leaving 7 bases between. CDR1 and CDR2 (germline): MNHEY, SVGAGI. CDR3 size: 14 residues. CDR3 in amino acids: CASSYSRWSYEQYF. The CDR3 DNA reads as TGTGCCAGCAGTTACTCGCGGTGGTCCTACGAGCAGTACTTC.

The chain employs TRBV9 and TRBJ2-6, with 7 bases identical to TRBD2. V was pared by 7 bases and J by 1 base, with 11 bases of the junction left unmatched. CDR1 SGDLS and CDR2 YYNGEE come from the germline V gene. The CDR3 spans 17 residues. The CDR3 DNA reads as TGTGCCAGCGCCGAGACGGGGGGAATTTCTGGGGCCAACGTCCTGACTTTC. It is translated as CASAETGGISGANVLTF.

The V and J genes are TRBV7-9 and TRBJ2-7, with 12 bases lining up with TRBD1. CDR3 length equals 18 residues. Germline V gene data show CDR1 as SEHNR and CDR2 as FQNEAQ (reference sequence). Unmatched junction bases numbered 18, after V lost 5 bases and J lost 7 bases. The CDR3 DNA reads TGTGCCAGCAGCCATGATCTAGCCCCGGGACAGGGGGCGGGGGAGCAGTACTTC. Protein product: CASSHDLAPGQGAGEQYF.

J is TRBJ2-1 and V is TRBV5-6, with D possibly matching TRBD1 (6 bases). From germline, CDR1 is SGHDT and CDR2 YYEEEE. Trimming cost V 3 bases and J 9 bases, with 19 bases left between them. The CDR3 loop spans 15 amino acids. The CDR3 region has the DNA TGTGCCAGCAGCTGGGGGCCTTCGGAGATCGGTGAGCAGTTCTTC. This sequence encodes CASSWGPSEIGEQFF.